The 16 T cell receptor beta chains in this list originate from one sample, sequenced in a study of cytomegalovirus exposure and HLA in healthy donors. The study ran its PCR with 60 Vbeta and 13 Jbeta primers. Using immunoSEQ multiplex PCR, the repertoire was profiled, and TCRdb retains in-frame clones only, with some absent. The sample holds fewer than 110,000 clones; more than 75% are singletons and the top ten take less than 3.5%. Sequenced material: PBMCs. Receptor source: a man aged 25 to 40 in good health and CMV-seropositive.

This chain connects TRBV18 to TRBJ2-7; TRBD1 matches at 9 bases. CDR1 and CDR2 from the germline V gene are KGHSH and LQKENI. V shed 3 bases and J 0 bases; nucleotides not matched to a gene: 3. CDR3 length equals 15 residues. CDR3 in amino acids: CASSPGQGTSYEQYF. The CDR3 bases are TGTGCCAGCTCACCTGGACAGGGGACCTCCTACGAGCAGTACTTC.

V usage is TRBV27 and J usage is TRBJ2-2, with D possibly TRBD2 on 5 matching bases. Germline lookup yields CDR1 MNHEY and CDR2 SMNVEV (reference sequence). The CDR3 is 15 amino acids. V lost 2 bases to trimming and J lost 3 bases, with 10 bases between them. CDR3 sequence reads: CASSLRGRDTGELFF. CDR3 in DNA: TGTGCCAGCAGTTTACGAGGGCGCGACACCGGGGAGCTGTTTTTT.

The gene calls are TRBV6-6 and TRBJ1-2; 7 bases are a match to TRBD1. This CDR3 comprises 13 residues. Germline lookup yields CDR1 MNHNY and CDR2 SVGAGI (reference sequence). Trimming cost V 7 bases and J 3 bases; bases outside gene matches: 5. The CDR3 DNA follows: TGTGCCAGCAACCAACAGGGGTACTATGGCTACACCTTC. This encodes CASNQQGYYGYTF.

Comment on this clone: An end of the junction does not agree with germline; a read error may underlie this. V is TRBV5-6 and J is TRBJ2-4, with D possibly matching TRBD2 (5 bases). CDR1 and CDR2 from the germline V gene are SGHDT and YYEEEE. This CDR3 is built from 16 residues. The CDR3 spells CASSSGSGLAKNSQYF. Here the CDR3 DNA reads TGTGCCAGCAGCTCCGGTTCAGGTCTAGCCAAAAACAGTCAGTACTTC.

The chain links TRBV9 to TRBJ2-7; 8 bases fit TRBD1. V was clipped by 3 bases and J by 3 bases; unmatched bases: 2. The germline CDR1 and CDR2 sequences are SGDLS and YYNGEE. This CDR3 region has 13 residues. The CDR3 nucleotides read TGTGCCAGCAGCGCGGACAGGGACTACGAGCAGTACTTC. This translates into CASSADRDYEQYF. The full variable domain, in which reference TRBV9 and TRBJ2-7 provide the parts outside the CDR3, is DSGVTQTPKHLITATGQRVTLRCSPRSGDLSVYWYQQSLDQGLQFLIQYYNGEERAKGNILERFSAQQFPDLHSELNLSSLELGDSALYFCASSADRDYEQYFGPGTRLTVT.

For this clone: The same CDR3 can be traced to other DNA sequences in this sample. V gene TRBV7-9 combines with J gene TRBJ1-3, with D hard to call. V lost 5 bases and J lost 4, with 6 bases in between. CDR3 length equals 12 residues. The germline V gene has CDR1 SEHNR and CDR2 FQNEAQ (reference sequence). DNA of the CDR3: TGTGCCAGCAGCCAGGCGGGAAACACCATATATTTT. Amino acid sequence: CASSQAGNTIYF.

This chain joins TRBV7-8 and TRBJ2-7; 9 nucleotides line up with TRBD1. V lost 1 base and J lost 5; bases outside the gene matches: 0. This CDR3 region has 13 residues. The germline V gene has CDR1 SGHVS and CDR2 FQNEAQ. The CDR3 region is CASSLGTGDEQYF. CDR3 nucleotide sequence: TGTGCCAGCAGCTTAGGGACAGGGGACGAGCAGTACTTC.

This chain uses TRBV5-1 with TRBJ2-7; D unresolved. Per the germline V gene, CDR1 is SGHRS and CDR2 is YFSETQ. V was clipped by 4 bases and J by 0 bases, with 11 bases between them. The CDR3 totals 14 residues. The DNA for the CDR3 is TGCGCCAGCAGCACAGACGTACTCTCCTACGAGCAGTACTTC. Protein product: CASSTDVLSYEQYF.

This chain joins TRBV5-4 and TRBJ1-2; D not certain. CDR1 and CDR2 from the germline V gene are SGHNT and YYREEE (reference sequence). Deletions cut 4 bases from V and 2 bases from J, with 12 bases between. CDR3 length: 14 residues. CDR3 DNA sequence: TGTGCCAGCAGCCCTAATGGGGAGAACTATGGCTACACCTTC. It specifies CASSPNGENYGYTF.

The rearrangement uses TRBV6-5 and TRBJ1-6; TRBD1 matches at 9 bases. The V gene end was trimmed by 4 bases and the J gene end by 7 bases; junction bases not matched to a gene: 5. The germline CDR1 and CDR2 sequences are MNHEY and SVGAGI. The CDR3 consists of 15 residues. This CDR3 reads CASSSTGTGNSPLHF. CDR3 DNA: TGTGCCAGCAGTTCTACCGGGACAGGGAATTCACCCCTCCACTTT.

About this clone itself: One end of the junction does not line up with germline, which may come from a read error. This sequence joins TRBV7-9 and TRBJ2-3; D remains unclear. The CDR3 totals 13 residues. Germline-derived CDR1 and CDR2 are SEHNR and FQNEAQ (reference sequence). The CDR3 DNA is TGTGCCAGCACCCCTGCCAATGCAGATGCGCAGTATTTT. Its translation: CASTPANADAQYF.

This rearrangement joins TRBV19 to TRBJ2-3; possibly TRBD2 for D (6 bases). The CDR3 is 16 amino acids. Trimming took off 3 bases at V and 3 bases at J, with 16 bases between the two ends. CDR1 is LNHDA, CDR2 SQIVND, per germline (reference sequence). The CDR3, as DNA: TGTGCCAGTAGTATCTCCTGGGGTGGGGGGACAGATACGCAGTATTTT. Translation gives CASSISWGGGTDTQYF. The full variable domain, in which reference TRBV19 and TRBJ2-3 provide the parts outside the CDR3, is DGGITQSPKYLFRKEGQNVTLSCEQNLNHDAMYWYRQDPGQGLRLIYYSQIVNDFQKGDIAEGYSVSREKKESFPLTVTSAQKNPTAFYLCASSISWGGGTDTQYFGPGTRLTVL.

This sequence joins TRBV2 and TRBJ1-2; 7 nucleotides match TRBD1. CDR3 length equals 13 residues. With 4 bases clipped from V and 5 bases from J, the junction kept 4 bases outside the gene matches. Per germline, CDR1 SNHLY and CDR2 FYNNEI. The CDR3 bases are TGTGCCAGCAGTGGGGACAGCTTTTATGGCTACACCTTC. Its translation is CASSGDSFYGYTF.

This chain's CDR3 is CASSFVGGGEKLFF. In DNA form, the CDR3 reads TGTGCCAGCAGCTTCGTAGGGGGCGGTGAAAAACTGTTTTTT. J is TRBJ1-4 and V is TRBV7-9; 7 bases line up with TRBD1. V gave up 3 bases and J gave up 7 bases; unmatched junction bases: 5. The CDR3 runs to 14 residues. Germline values: CDR1 SEHNR, CDR2 FQNEAQ (reference sequence).

V gene TRBV7-8 combines with J gene TRBJ2-1; 9 bases are shared with TRBD2. Germline CDR1 and CDR2: SGHVS and FQNEAQ. The CDR3 contains 16 residues. Trimming cost V 3 bases and J 2 bases; bases outside gene matches: 5. The CDR3 DNA follows: TGTGCCAGCAGCTTCACCAGCGGGGGGCCCTACAATGAGCAGTTCTTC. This codes for CASSFTSGGPYNEQFF.

The rearrangement links TRBV16 to TRBJ2-1; D is uncertain. Trimming took 1 base from V and 3 from J, leaving 10 bases between them. The CDR3 runs to 15 residues. CDR1 is KGHSY, CDR2 FQNENV, per germline. In nucleotides, the CDR3 is TGTGCCAGCAGCCAATTCGACAATTACTACAATGAGCAGTTCTTC. Amino acids: CASSQFDNYYNEQFF. Together with reference TRBV16 and TRBJ2-1, the CDR3 gives the full variable domain: GEEVAQTPKHLVRGEGQKAKLYCAPIKGHSYVFWYQQVLKNEFKFLISFQNENVFDETGMPKERFSAKCLPNSPCSLEIQATKLEDSAVYFCASSQFDNYYNEQFFGPGTRLTVL.